The 28 T cell receptor beta chains presented below share a single source sample, sequenced in a study of T cell repertoires in cytomegalovirus infection. TCRdb fed the reads into MiXCR, producing one record per CDR3 protein. The sample yields 170,000 or so distinct CDR3 sequences, about 15% seen once. Sample: PBMCs. These receptors originate from a human donor in good health (CMV status not recorded). Some clones in this sample may be carry-over from other donors' samples.

The chain employs TRBV20-1 and TRBJ1-3; 7 bases line up with TRBD1. V lost 3 bases and J lost 4; bases outside the gene matches: 6. Germline CDR1 is DFQATT and CDR2 is SNEGSKA (reference sequence). CDR3 length: 14 residues. The CDR3 DNA follows: TGCAGTGCTAGTGATACAGGGGCGGGAAACACCATATATTTT. Encoded protein: CSASDTGAGNTIYF.

This chain links TRBV29-1 with TRBJ1-1; TRBD1 matches at 8 bases. The CDR3 is 14 residues long. The germline V gene has CDR1 SQVTM and CDR2 ANQGSEA. Trimming cost V 7 bases and J 4 bases; bases outside gene matches: 11. CDR3 sequence reads: CSAAGGRVRTEAFF. The DNA of the CDR3 is TGCAGCGCTGCAGGGGGCAGGGTGCGCACTGAAGCTTTCTTT. Using reference TRBV29-1 and TRBJ1-1 for the parts outside the CDR3, the full variable domain is SAVISQKPSRDICQRGTSLTIQCQVDSQVTMMFWYRQQPGQSLTLIATANQGSEATYESGFVIDKFPISRPNLTFSTLTVSNMSPEDSSIYLCSAAGGRVRTEAFFGQGTRLTVV.

The V and J genes are TRBV25-1 and TRBJ1-2; tentatively, D is TRBD1 (5 bases). This CDR3 comprises 15 residues. Trimming shortened V by 6 bases and J by 3 bases, and 17 bases separated the two germline ends. Germline V gene lookup returns CDR1 MGHDK and CDR2 SYGVNS. The DNA for the CDR3 is TGTGCCAGCAGCGGAATCTCTCCGGGGGACTATGGCTACACCTTC. Its translation is CASSGISPGDYGYTF.

Many counts were recorded for this clonotype. This sequence joins TRBV12-3 or TRBV12-4 and TRBJ1-4, with 7 positions matching TRBD1. J was trimmed by 8 bases and V by 5 bases; bases with no gene match: 17. The CDR3 is 17 amino acids. CDR3 coding DNA: TGTGCCAGCAGTGGCAACTACAATAAGGGGGCATGGGAAAAACTGTTTTTT. Its protein product is CASSGNYNKGAWEKLFF.

The chain employs TRBV5-1 and TRBJ1-1, with 7 bases lining up with TRBD1. The V segment lost 4 bases and the J segment 3 bases; nucleotides outside the gene matches: 3. This CDR3 has 13 amino acids. The germline CDR1 and CDR2 sequences are SGHRS and YFSETQ. CDR3 bases: TGCGCCAGCAGCCCCGACAGGGACACTGAAGCTTTCTTT. This gives the protein CASSPDRDTEAFF.

This clonotype was recorded many times. This chain links TRBV7-6 with TRBJ2-1; D gene unclear. CDR1 and CDR2 from the germline V gene are SGHVS and FNYEAQ. This CDR3 contains 15 residues. Between the trimmed V and J ends, which lost 4 bases and 0 bases, there was a span of 10 bases. CDR3 in amino acids: CASSSLHSSYNEQFF. CDR3 nucleotides: TGTGCCAGCAGCTCGCTTCACTCCTCCTACAATGAGCAGTTCTTC.

This clonotype was counted ten times or more. The chain recombines TRBV4-3 with TRBJ2-3; D tentatively fits TRBD1 or TRBD2 (5 bases each). Germline values: CDR1 LGHNA, CDR2 YSLEER. This CDR3 comprises 15 residues. Trimming shortened V by 0 bases and J by 6 bases, and 13 bases separated the two germline ends. In nucleotides, the CDR3 is TGCGCCAGCAGCCAAGATGGGACGGCCGGGGATACGCAGTATTTT. Translation gives CASSQDGTAGDTQYF.

The rearrangement joins TRBV27 to TRBJ2-5; D perhaps matches TRBD1 (5 bases). From germline, CDR1 is MNHEY and CDR2 SMNVEV (reference sequence). The CDR3 runs to 13 residues. The V gene lost 4 bases and the J gene lost 9 bases, with 15 bases spanning the gap. CDR3 loop: CASSWQGTMAQYF. The CDR3 DNA is TGTGCCAGCAGTTGGCAGGGAACAATGGCCCAGTACTTC.

There are a few counts of this clonotype. V usage is TRBV6-2 or TRBV6-3 and J usage is TRBJ2-2, with D tentatively TRBD2 (5 bases). Germline CDR1 reads MNHEY; CDR2 reads SVGEGT. V was shortened by 5 bases and J by 5 bases, with 18 bases between the two germline ends. The CDR3 covers 16 residues. CDR3 coding DNA: TGTGCCAGCAGTCAACCGTCCCCTGGAGGAACCGGGGAGCTGTTTTTT. It encodes CASSQPSPGGTGELFF.

This clonotype was counted many times. The genes are TRBV7-2 and TRBJ1-5, with 9 nucleotides matching TRBD1. The V gene end was trimmed by 3 bases and the J gene end by 3 bases; junction bases not matched to a gene: 3. This CDR3 contains 15 residues. From germline, CDR1 is SGHTA and CDR2 FQGNSA. The CDR3 loop is CASSFDRGSNQPQHF. The CDR3 bases are TGTGCCAGCAGCTTCGACAGGGGGTCCAATCAGCCCCAGCATTTT. Full variable domain (rest looked up from reference TRBV7-2 and TRBJ1-5): GAGVSQSPSNKVTEKGKDVELRCDPISGHTALYWYRQSLGQGLEFLIYFQGNSAPDKSGLPSDRFSAERTGGSVSTLTIQRTQQEDSAVYLCASSFDRGSNQPQHFGDGTRLSIL.

This clonotype came up many times. This sequence joins TRBV28 and TRBJ2-7, with a tentative D call TRBD1 (5 bases). The CDR3 spans 12 residues. The V and J ends lost 4 bases and 4 bases respectively, with 8 bases between them. Germline V gene lookup returns CDR1 MDHEN and CDR2 SYDVKM. CDR3 nucleotides: TGTGCCAGCAGTTCAGGGCTTTACGAGCAGTACTTC. This sequence encodes CASSSGLYEQYF.

The chain employs TRBV29-1 and TRBJ2-5, with 10 bases lining up with TRBD2. The trim removed 6 bases at V and 7 bases at J, leaving 14 bases unmatched. This CDR3 has 15 residues. Germline CDR1 SQVTM, CDR2 ANQGSEA. CDR3 nucleotide sequence: TGCAGCGTCGTACACTCTAGCGGGAGAAGGGGGACCCAGTACTTC. Protein sequence: CSVVHSSGRRGTQYF.

There are many counts of this clonotype. This chain links TRBV12-3 or TRBV12-4 with TRBJ1-6; D gene uncertain. The CDR3 has 13 residues. V was trimmed by 3 bases and J by 5 bases, leaving 5 bases between them. CDR3 loop: CASSLVDNSPLHF. DNA of the CDR3: TGTGCCAGCAGTTTGGTGGATAATTCACCCCTCCACTTT.

Comments on this clonotype: A much larger clone differs from this one at a single base, so this may be a read error. This chain links TRBV6-8 with TRBJ2-4; D not resolved. Trimming took 6 bases from V and 0 from J, leaving 18 bases between them. Germline V gene lookup returns CDR1 MNHGY and CDR2 SAAAGT. The CDR3 totals 17 residues. CDR3 sequence reads: CASSRSPAILAKNIQYF. CDR3 bases: TGTGCCAGCAGCAGGTCACCTGCAATACTAGCCAAAAACATTCAGTACTTC.

The rearrangement uses TRBV12-3 or TRBV12-4 and TRBJ2-1, with D possibly being TRBD1 or TRBD2 (5 bases each). The germline V and J ends were trimmed by 7 bases and 4 bases, with 26 bases remaining between them. This CDR3 is built from 18 residues. CDR3 in DNA: TGTGCCAGCAATACCGGCACCGGGGCGGTCCTTACTTACAATGAGCAGTTCTTC. This sequence encodes CASNTGTGAVLTYNEQFF.

This clonotype has a count of ten or more. V is TRBV7-9 and J is TRBJ1-5; no clear D. The CDR3 covers 12 residues. CDR1 and CDR2 from the germline V gene are SEHNR and FQNEAQ (reference sequence). The V end was cut by 2 bases, the J end by 4 bases, with 3 bases between. CDR3 region: CASSLSNQPQHF. The CDR3 bases are TGTGCCAGCAGCTTATCGAATCAGCCCCAGCATTTT.

This clonotype has only a few counts. This chain connects TRBV6-2 or TRBV6-3 to TRBJ2-7, with D uncertain. Trimming took off 6 bases at V and 5 bases at J, with 11 bases between the two ends. The CDR3 totals 12 residues. CDR1 MNHEY and CDR2 SVGEGT come from the germline V gene. The DNA for the CDR3 is TGTGCCAGCAGCCGAGGCGTCCACGAGCAGTACTTC. As protein: CASSRGVHEQYF.

This clonotype appeared many times. This rearrangement joins TRBV7-2 to TRBJ2-1; TRBD2 aligns across 13 bases. Trimming cost V 5 bases and J 7 bases; bases outside gene matches: 11. This CDR3 comprises 17 residues. Germline lookup yields CDR1 SGHTA and CDR2 FQGNSA. DNA of the CDR3: TGTGCCAGCAGCCCCCGAGGCACTAGCGGGAGGGGAAATGAGCAGTTCTTC. This codes for CASSPRGTSGRGNEQFF.

In its sample, this clonotype was seen a few times. CDR3 sequence: CASSSTSLSETQYF. The DNA of the CDR3 is TGTGCCAGCAGCTCTACTAGCTTATCGGAGACCCAGTACTTC. The chain employs TRBV28 and TRBJ2-5; possible D gene TRBD2, 6 bases. This CDR3 has 14 residues. The V end was cut by 6 bases, the J end by 5 bases, with 16 bases between. Per germline, CDR1 MDHEN and CDR2 SYDVKM.

In its sample, this clonotype was seen a few times. The rearrangement uses TRBV7-3 and TRBJ2-7; D uncertain. V was clipped by 4 bases and J by 5 bases, with 12 bases between them. This CDR3 comprises 13 residues. CDR1 is SGHTA and CDR2 is FQGTGA in the germline V gene. CDR3 region: CASSSLLSDEQYF. In DNA form, the CDR3 reads TGTGCCAGCAGCTCACTCCTCTCGGACGAGCAGTACTTC.

This clonotype has ten or more counts. The chain employs TRBV7-3 and TRBJ2-2, with 8 bases lining up with TRBD2. The CDR3 has 16 amino acids. J gave up 2 bases and V 5 bases, and 7 bases lay outside the gene matches. CDR1 and CDR2 from the germline V gene are SGHTA and FQGTGA. The DNA for the CDR3 is TGTGCCAGCAGCCCGGGAGGGACCGGAAACACCGGGGAGCTGTTTTTT. It specifies CASSPGGTGNTGELFF. Full variable domain (remainder filled in from reference TRBV7-3 and TRBJ2-2): GAGVSQTPSNKVTEKGKYVELRCDPISGHTALYWYRQSLGQGPEFLIYFQGTGAADDSGLPNDRFFAVRPEGSVSTLKIQRTERGDSAVYLCASSPGGTGNTGELFFGEGSRLTVL.

V gene TRBV7-9 combines with J gene TRBJ1-1; D remains ambiguous. The CDR3 runs to 15 residues. From germline, CDR1 is SEHNR and CDR2 FQNEAQ (reference sequence). The ends were cut back, 4 bases at V and 8 bases at J, with 20 bases in the middle. DNA for the CDR3: TGTGCCAGCAGCTCTACTTCCGGGCCCCAAGGGGAAGCTTTCTTT. Its translation is CASSSTSGPQGEAFF.

This clonotype showed up many times. V usage is TRBV12-3 or TRBV12-4 and J usage is TRBJ1-2, with TRBD1 identical over 7 bases. The J segment lost 3 bases and the V segment lost 6 bases, leaving 4 bases of the junction unmatched. The CDR3 covers 13 residues. The chain's CDR3 is CASRGTADYGYTF. CDR3 bases: TGTGCCAGCAGGGGGACAGCTGACTATGGCTACACCTTC.

In its sample, this clonotype was seen many times. The chain has TRBV10-3 and TRBJ2-3; D gene unclear. The CDR3 totals 15 residues. Trimming removed 3 bases at V and 1 base at J, with 11 bases between. Germline values: CDR1 ENHRY, CDR2 SYGVKD. CDR3 DNA sequence: TGTGCCATCAGTGAAGACTTGGAAGGCACAGATACGCAGTATTTT. It specifies CAISEDLEGTDTQYF.

This clonotype was recorded many times. The V and J genes are TRBV4-3 and TRBJ2-2; D possibly corresponds to TRBD2 (6 bases). In germline, CDR1 is LGHNA, CDR2 YSLEER. The CDR3 is 15 residues long. The ends were cut back, 4 bases at V and 4 bases at J, with 13 bases in the middle. The CDR3 spells CASSPTSSPTGELFF. In DNA, the CDR3 is TGCGCCAGCAGCCCTACTAGCTCACCCACCGGGGAGCTGTTTTTT.

The table lists this clonotype with many counts. V usage is TRBV7-2 and J usage is TRBJ1-4, with D possibly matching TRBD1 (5 bases). V shed 1 base and J shed 3 bases, with 12 bases lying between them. CDR3 size: 16 residues. Germline values: CDR1 SGHTA, CDR2 FQGNSA. CDR3 coding DNA: TGTGCCAGCAGCTTAGTTCCGGGGGAGCCTAATGAAAAACTGTTTTTT. Protein sequence: CASSLVPGEPNEKLFF.

This clonotype has just a few counts. V gene TRBV6-2 or TRBV6-3 combines with J gene TRBJ1-1; 8 bases are shared with TRBD1. CDR1 MNHEY and CDR2 SVGEGT come from the germline V gene. The CDR3 runs to 15 residues. Trimming cost V 4 bases and J 4 bases; bases outside gene matches: 8. The CDR3: CASSFRQGLGTEAFF. CDR3 DNA: TGTGCCAGCAGTTTCCGACAGGGGTTGGGCACTGAAGCTTTCTTT.

This clonotype came up many times. V and J are TRBV7-2 and TRBJ2-2; the D call may be TRBD1 or TRBD2 (5 bases each). Trimming removed 1 base from V and 1 base from J, with 10 bases in between. This CDR3 contains 16 residues. CDR1 is SGHTA and CDR2 is FQGNSA in the germline V gene. The CDR3 loop is CASSLVLGENTGELFF. The DNA of the CDR3 is TGTGCCAGCAGCTTAGTCCTGGGGGAGAACACCGGGGAGCTGTTTTTT.